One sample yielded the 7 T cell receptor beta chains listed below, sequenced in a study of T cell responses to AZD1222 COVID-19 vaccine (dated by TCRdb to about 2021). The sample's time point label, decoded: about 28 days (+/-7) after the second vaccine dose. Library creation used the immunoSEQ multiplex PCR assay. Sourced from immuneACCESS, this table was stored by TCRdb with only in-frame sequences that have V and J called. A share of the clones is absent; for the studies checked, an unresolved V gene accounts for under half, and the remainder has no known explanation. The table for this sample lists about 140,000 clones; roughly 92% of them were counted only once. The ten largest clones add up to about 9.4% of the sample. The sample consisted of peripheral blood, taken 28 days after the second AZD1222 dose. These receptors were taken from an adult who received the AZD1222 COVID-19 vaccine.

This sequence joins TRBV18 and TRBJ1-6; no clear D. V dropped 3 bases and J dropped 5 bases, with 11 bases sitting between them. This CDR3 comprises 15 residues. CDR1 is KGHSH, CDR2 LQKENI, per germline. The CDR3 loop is CASSPRTGDNSPLHF. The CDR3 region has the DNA TGTGCCAGCTCACCGAGAACCGGGGATAATTCACCCCTCCACTTT.

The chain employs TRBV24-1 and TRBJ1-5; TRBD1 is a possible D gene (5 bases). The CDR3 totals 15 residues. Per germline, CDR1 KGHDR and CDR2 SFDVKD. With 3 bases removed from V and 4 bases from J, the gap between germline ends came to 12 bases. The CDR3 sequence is CATSDRQSTNQPQHF. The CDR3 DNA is TGTGCCACCAGTGATCGACAGAGTACTAATCAGCCCCAGCATTTT.

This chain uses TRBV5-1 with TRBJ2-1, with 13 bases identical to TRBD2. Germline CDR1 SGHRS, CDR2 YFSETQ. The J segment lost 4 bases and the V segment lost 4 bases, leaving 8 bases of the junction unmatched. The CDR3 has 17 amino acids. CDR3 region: CASSTRTSGGGYNEQFF. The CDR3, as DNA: TGCGCCAGCAGCACACGGACTAGCGGGGGAGGGTACAATGAGCAGTTCTTC.

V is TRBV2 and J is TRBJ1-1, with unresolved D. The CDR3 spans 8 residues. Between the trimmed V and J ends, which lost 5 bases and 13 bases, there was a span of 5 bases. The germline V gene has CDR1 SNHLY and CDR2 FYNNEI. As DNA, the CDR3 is TGTGCCAGCAGTAGGCATTTCTTT. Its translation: CASSRHFF.

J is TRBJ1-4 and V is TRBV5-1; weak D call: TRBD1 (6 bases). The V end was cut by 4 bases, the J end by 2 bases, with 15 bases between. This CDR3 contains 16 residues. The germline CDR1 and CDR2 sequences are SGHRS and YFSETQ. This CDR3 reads CASSPQGGMTNEKLFF. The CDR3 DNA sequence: TGCGCCAGCAGCCCCCAAGGGGGAATGACTAATGAAAAACTGTTTTTT.

This chain's CDR3 is CASSFRGSNTEAFF. CDR3 DNA sequence: TGTGCCAGCAGCTTCAGGGGGTCGAACACTGAAGCTTTCTTT. The rearrangement uses TRBV7-9 and TRBJ1-1; 7 positions match TRBD1. The CDR3 is 14 residues long. CDR1 is SEHNR and CDR2 is FQNEAQ in the germline V gene (reference sequence). The V and J ends lost 3 bases and 1 base, in that order; junction bases with no gene match: 2.

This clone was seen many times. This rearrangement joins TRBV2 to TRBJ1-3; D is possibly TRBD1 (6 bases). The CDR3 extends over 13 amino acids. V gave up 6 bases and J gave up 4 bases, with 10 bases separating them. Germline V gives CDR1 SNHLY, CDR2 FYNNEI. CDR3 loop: CASRDGTGNTIYF. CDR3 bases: TGTGCCAGCAGGGACGGGACAGGAAACACCATATATTTT.